These 26 T cell receptor beta chains share one sample of origin, sequenced in a study of OX40 agonist ivuxolimab in advanced cancers. Measured with immunoSEQ multiplex PCR; TCRdb has only the in-frame clones, and not every one. The data contain about 64,000 clones, 70% to 90% of them singletons. Source: CD4+ or CD8+ T cells sorted from blood, taken in a trial of the OX40 agonist ivuxolimab. These receptors were obtained from an adult with an advanced solid tumor such as melanoma, head and neck, liver or kidney cancer.

This chain links TRBV29-1 with TRBJ2-5, with D possibly matching TRBD1 (5 bases). V was shortened by 1 base and J by 1 base, with 19 bases between the two germline ends. The CDR3 totals 17 residues. CDR1 is SQVTM, CDR2 ANQGSEA, per germline. The CDR3 nucleotides are TGCAGCGTTGAAGGGTCGAGGCAGGGCCTACCCCAAGAGACCCAGTACTTC. Its translation: CSVEGSRQGLPQETQYF.

Worth noting for this clone: Its ends do not fully match the called genes, so a read error is possible. V is TRBV7-7 and J is TRBJ2-5; D is undetermined. Per germline, CDR1 SSHAT and CDR2 FNYEAQ (reference sequence). The CDR3 contains 13 residues. The CDR3 spells CASSLNFQETQYF. CDR3 coding DNA: TGTGCTAGCAGCTTAAACTTTCAAGAGACCCAGTACTTC.

The table lists this clone with a count of one. The chain uses TRBV29-1 and TRBJ2-5; 10 bases align to TRBD1. Germline CDR1 is SQVTM and CDR2 is ANQGSEA. With 6 bases clipped from V and 5 bases from J, the junction kept 12 bases outside the gene matches. The CDR3 spans 15 residues. CDR3 sequence (DNA): TGCAGCGTGGACCTTTTGACAGGGGGCGAGGAGACCCAGTACTTC. It specifies CSVDLLTGGEETQYF.

The chain carries TRBV18 and TRBJ1-3; D gene uncertain. The germline V gene has CDR1 KGHSH and CDR2 LQKENI. The CDR3 covers 15 residues. Trimming cost V 0 bases and J 0 bases, with 6 bases left between them. As DNA, the CDR3 is TGTGCCAGCTCACCACCTCCTTTCTCTGGAAACACCATATATTTT. Its protein product is CASSPPPFSGNTIYF.

The chain has TRBV5-1 and TRBJ2-1, with a tentative D call TRBD1 (5 bases). The ends were cut back, 3 bases at V and 4 bases at J, with 8 bases in the middle. Per the germline V gene, CDR1 is SGHRS and CDR2 is YFSETQ. The CDR3 consists of 13 residues. CDR3 amino acids: CASSWGRYNEQFF. As DNA, the CDR3 is TGCGCCAGCAGCTGGGGCCGTTACAATGAGCAGTTCTTC.

The J gene is TRBJ2-2, the V gene TRBV4-1; TRBD1 matches at 10 bases. The germline V gene has CDR1 MGHRA and CDR2 YSYEKL. J was trimmed by 3 bases and V by 1 base; bases with no gene match: 8. This CDR3 is 18 amino acids long. This CDR3 reads CASSQVWGGTGDTGELFF. CDR3 nucleotides: TGCGCCAGCAGCCAAGTCTGGGGAGGGACAGGGGACACCGGGGAGCTGTTTTTT.

This chain joins TRBV5-1 and TRBJ2-2; D gene ambiguous. CDR3 size: 12 residues. In germline, CDR1 is SGHRS, CDR2 YFSETQ. V lost 0 bases to trimming and J lost 7 bases, with 4 bases between them. As DNA, the CDR3 is TGCGCCAGCAGCTTGGAGGGCGGGGAGCTGTTTTTT. It codes for CASSLEGGELFF.

This rearrangement joins TRBV7-8 to TRBJ2-6; no definite D call. V was cut by 6 bases and J by 0 bases, with 6 bases left in between. This CDR3 spans 14 amino acids. Germline-derived CDR1 and CDR2 are SGHVS and FQNEAQ. CDR3 amino acids: CASRSISGANVLTF. The CDR3 DNA follows: TGTGCCAGCAGATCTATCTCTGGGGCCAACGTCCTGACTTTC.

J is TRBJ1-2 and V is TRBV6-1; TRBD1 is a possible D gene (6 bases). CDR3 length: 16 residues. From germline, CDR1 is MNHNS and CDR2 SASEGT. V dropped 4 bases and J dropped 6 bases, with 21 bases sitting between them. CDR3 residues: CASSVPRGGGIDGYTF. The CDR3 DNA sequence: TGTGCCAGCAGTGTACCCCGGGGAGGGGGAATCGATGGCTACACCTTC.

The gene calls are TRBV15 and TRBJ2-5; TRBD2 matches 8 bases. After removal of 1 base from V and 4 bases from J, the junction contained 5 bases not matched to a gene. The germline gives CDR1 LNHNV, CDR2 YYDKDF (reference sequence). The CDR3 sequence is 15 residues long. The CDR3 spells CATSRAGGPRETQYF. The CDR3 DNA is TGTGCCACCAGCAGAGCGGGAGGGCCTCGAGAGACCCAGTACTTC.

The rearrangement uses TRBV19 and TRBJ2-1, with 10 bases lining up with TRBD2. The CDR3 has 15 residues. Trimming removed 4 bases from V and 7 bases from J; junction bases left unmatched: 7. CDR1 is LNHDA and CDR2 is SQIVND in the germline V gene (reference sequence). DNA of the CDR3: TGTGCCAGTAGTACTAGCGGGGGTTCTTTGAATGAGCAGTTCTTC. It is translated as CASSTSGGSLNEQFF.

The count of this clone is one. The rearrangement links TRBV5-4 to TRBJ2-1; D might be TRBD2 (5 bases). CDR3 length: 13 amino acids. V gave up 2 bases and J gave up 8 bases, with 11 bases separating them. CDR1 SGHNT and CDR2 YYREEE come from the germline V gene (reference sequence). CDR3 region: CASSFIGIDEQFF. Here the CDR3 DNA reads TGTGCCAGCAGCTTTATCGGGATTGATGAGCAGTTCTTC.

The chain joins TRBV19 to TRBJ1-2, with a possible D match to TRBD1 (5 bases). Germline V lookup: CDR1 LNHDA, CDR2 SQIVND (reference sequence). The V end lost 5 bases, the J end lost 8 bases, and 15 bases lay between the germline ends. The CDR3 sequence is 13 residues long. The CDR3 DNA sequence: TGTGCCAGTAGTCCGCCGGGACGGAGGGGCTACACCTTC. Its translation: CASSPPGRRGYTF. The full variable domain, its missing parts supplied by reference TRBV19 and TRBJ1-2, is DGGITQSPKYLFRKEGQNVTLSCEQNLNHDAMYWYRQDPGQGLRLIYYSQIVNDFQKGDIAEGYSVSREKKESFPLTVTSAQKNPTAFYLCASSPPGRRGYTFGSGTRLTVV.

This clone was seen only once. DNA of the CDR3: TGTGCCAGTAGTATGGAGACAGGCGGTTCTCACGCCTACGAGCAGTACTTC. It translates to CASSMETGGSHAYEQYF. V usage is TRBV19 and J usage is TRBJ2-7; tentatively, D is TRBD1 (6 bases). CDR3 length: 17 amino acids. The ends were cut back, 3 bases at V and 2 bases at J, with 20 bases in the middle. From germline, CDR1 is LNHDA and CDR2 SQIVND (reference sequence).

This clone has only a few counts. The V gene is TRBV27, the J gene TRBJ2-7; D may be TRBD1 (5 bases). V was cut by 1 base and J by 1 base, with 11 bases left in between. The CDR3 loop spans 15 amino acids. In germline, CDR1 is MNHEY, CDR2 SMNVEV (reference sequence). Written as DNA, the CDR3 is TGTGCCAGCAGTTTATTGGCAGGGAAATCCTACGAGCAGTACTTC. It is translated as CASSLLAGKSYEQYF.

The V gene is TRBV5-1, the J gene TRBJ2-7; TRBD2 matches 15 bases. J lost 3 bases, V lost 0 bases, and 4 bases had no gene match. Germline assignment: CDR1 SGHRS and CDR2 YFSETQ. The CDR3 spans 17 residues. The CDR3 sequence: CASSLAGLAGGNYEQYF. The CDR3 DNA is TGCGCCAGCAGCTTGGCCGGACTAGCGGGGGGGAACTACGAGCAGTACTTC.

This chain uses TRBV5-1 with TRBJ2-6; D is uncertain. The CDR3 is 15 amino acids. With 3 bases removed from V and 0 bases from J, the gap between germline ends came to 7 bases. CDR1 and CDR2 (germline): SGHRS, YFSETQ. This chain's CDR3 is CASSWEPSGANVLTF. The CDR3 DNA sequence: TGCGCCAGCAGCTGGGAACCCTCTGGGGCCAACGTCCTGACTTTC.

The J gene is TRBJ1-1, the V gene TRBV5-1; 9 nucleotides line up with TRBD1. J gave up 6 bases and V 3 bases, and 9 bases lay outside the gene matches. Germline V gene sequence: CDR1 SGHRS, CDR2 YFSETQ. This CDR3 contains 15 residues. Here the CDR3 reads CASSSWDRVPSEAFF. As DNA, the CDR3 is TGCGCCAGCAGCTCCTGGGACAGGGTTCCATCTGAAGCTTTCTTT.

The chain is built from TRBV12-5 and TRBJ2-7; D is unclear. The CDR3 contains 13 residues. Trimming pared 5 bases from V and 9 bases from J, leaving 17 bases between. Germline CDR1 LGHNT, CDR2 FRNRAP. The CDR3 sequence is CASGLKGDIGQYF. Here the CDR3 DNA reads TGTGCTAGTGGTCTAAAAGGAGATATTGGGCAGTACTTC.

In its sample, this clone was seen once. The chain is built from TRBV12-5 and TRBJ2-4; TRBD2 aligns across 7 bases. CDR3 length: 18 amino acids. With 0 bases clipped from V and 7 bases from J, the junction kept 15 bases outside the gene matches. Germline CDR1 reads LGHNT; CDR2 reads FRNRAP. CDR3 DNA: TGTGCTAGTGGTTTGGTTAGGAAGACCGGAGGGGAGGGTAACATTCAGTACTTC. The encoded protein is CASGLVRKTGGEGNIQYF.

The chain uses TRBV30 and TRBJ1-5; D call uncertain. This CDR3 is 14 amino acids long. V was cut by 5 bases and J by 0 bases, with 11 bases left in between. The germline gives CDR1 GTSNPN, CDR2 SVGIG (reference sequence). The CDR3 DNA reads as TGTGCCTGGGGCGAGGGTATTAGCAATCAGCCCCAGCATTTT. It encodes CAWGEGISNQPQHF.

This chain links TRBV5-6 with TRBJ1-1; D might be TRBD1 (6 bases). CDR1 is SGHDT, CDR2 YYEEEE, per germline. Trimming took off 2 bases at V and 5 bases at J, with 7 bases between the two ends. This CDR3 spans 12 amino acids. As DNA, the CDR3 is TGTGCCAGCAGCTTCGACAGGACTGAAGCTTTCTTT. It codes for CASSFDRTEAFF.

J is TRBJ1-1 and V is TRBV29-1; D possibly corresponds to TRBD1 (5 bases). Trimming left V 5 bases short and J 1 base short, with 14 bases between. The CDR3 runs to 14 residues. Germline V gives CDR1 SQVTM, CDR2 ANQGSEA. Here the CDR3 reads CSVKGGEANTEAFF. The CDR3 coding sequence is TGCAGCGTTAAAGGAGGGGAAGCGAACACTGAAGCTTTCTTT.

V and J are TRBV11-1 and TRBJ1-1, with D perhaps matching TRBD1 (6 bases). Trimming removed 4 bases at V and 3 bases at J, with 18 bases between. This CDR3 is built from 16 residues. Germline loops: CDR1 SGHAT, CDR2 FQDESV (reference sequence). The CDR3 spells CASSSTDSGMDTEAFF. DNA of the CDR3: TGTGCCAGCAGCTCGACGGACAGCGGTATGGACACTGAAGCTTTCTTT.

Only a few counts were recorded for this clone. The chain recombines TRBV10-3 with TRBJ1-6, with D uncertain. CDR3 size: 16 residues. CDR1 ENHRY and CDR2 SYGVKD come from the germline V gene. V was shortened by 6 bases and J by 0 bases, with 12 bases between the two germline ends. The CDR3 loop reads CAIRPDGGSYNSPLHF. Here the CDR3 DNA reads TGTGCCATCAGGCCGGACGGAGGCTCCTATAATTCACCCCTCCACTTT.

The gene calls are TRBV7-2 and TRBJ2-7; the match to TRBD1 covers 11 bases. Germline CDR1 and CDR2: SGHTA and FQGNSA. J was trimmed by 11 bases and V by 5 bases; bases with no gene match: 11. This CDR3 has 14 residues. CDR3 nucleotides: TGTGCCAGCAGCGCGGACAGGGGGCAATCTCTCGAGTACTTC. This gives the protein CASSADRGQSLEYF.